Below, one T cell receptor beta chain is given with its context. Its antigen is unknown. The DNA ends 3 residues before the CDR3 does, and the rest of the CDR3 is filled in from the germline J gene. Each donor provided roughly 4.5 to 8.5 ml of heparinized whole blood. The data are from a study of T cell clonality in common variable immunodeficiency. Study-wide points: TCRbeta clonality was increased in CVID versus healthy controls. Fewer TCRbeta clones were shared among CVID subjects than controls.

CVID and control samples used equivalent genomic DNA input. TCRdb keeps only in-frame clones here, not all; method: immunoSEQ multiplex PCR. The sample is made up of approximately 81,000 clones, none counted only once. Germline CDR1 GTSNPN, CDR2 SVGIG (reference sequence). The CDR3 is made up of 14 amino acids. Sequencing was performed on peripheral blood mononuclear cells. The sequence came from a person aged 18 to 69 in good health. The chain is built from TRBV30 and TRBJ1-1; TRBD1 agrees at 7 bases. CDR3 DNA (partial): TGTGCCTGGACCTCCGGACAGGCAAGGGTAGGA. Its translation is CAWTSGQARVG. The whole CDR3 protein reads CAWTSGQARVGAFF.